These 31 T cell receptor beta chains were all obtained from the same sample, sequenced in a study of T cells expressing NK-cell markers. With the 5' RACE reads reprocessed, TCRdb shows one record per CDR3 protein and no DNA. This sample's table has hundreds of thousands of distinct CDR3 sequences. The sample taken for sequencing was blood T cells: a sorted CD56 or NKG2C T cell subset, CD4+ or CD8+ T cells, or bulk PBMC T cells (not recorded which). Source of these receptors: a woman aged 18 to 69 in good health.

The genes are TRBV6-1 and TRBJ2-5; with no DNA, the TCRdb D assignment of TRBD2 cannot be verified. Germline CDR1 MNHNS, CDR2 SASEGT. The CDR3 runs to 16 residues. The CDR3 sequence: CASSRTGLAGSETQYF.

The gene calls are TRBV12-3 or TRBV12-4 and TRBJ1-1; the D call of TRBD1 rests on TCRdb alone, since no DNA is present to check it. The CDR3 is 14 residues long. The CDR3 loop is CASSQGPTSTEAFF.

The chain couples TRBV9 to TRBJ2-3; TCRdb's D call, TRBD2, is unchecked because there is no DNA. The germline gives CDR1 SGDLS, CDR2 YYNGEE. CDR3 length: 18 residues. This CDR3 is CASSVVAGGTFSTDTQYF.

The rearrangement links TRBV18 to TRBJ2-7. The CDR3 sequence is 15 residues long. The germline V gene has CDR1 KGHSH and CDR2 LQKENI. The chain's CDR3 is CASSPRDRASHEQYF.

The chain combines TRBV12-3 or TRBV12-4 with TRBJ2-5; TCRdb outputs TRBD1, but without DNA this stays unchecked. The CDR3 is made up of 14 amino acids. The CDR3 reads CASELRGRIETQYF.

The rearrangement uses TRBV5-1 and TRBJ2-6. This CDR3 has 16 amino acids. The V gene's germline CDR1 is SGHRS and CDR2 YFSETQ. The CDR3 loop is CASRDVKGLGANVLTF.

This chain uses TRBV3-1 with TRBJ2-1. The germline gives CDR1 LGHDT, CDR2 YNNKEL (reference sequence). CDR3 length: 12 residues. CDR3 amino acids: CASSHNFDEQFF.

V usage is TRBV5-1 and J usage is TRBJ2-5; no DNA is available, so the TRBD1 call from TCRdb remains unchecked. Per the germline V gene, CDR1 is SGHRS and CDR2 is YFSETQ. The CDR3 is 14 residues long. This CDR3 reads CASSLGTGTETQYF. Combining the CDR3 with reference TRBV5-1 and TRBJ2-5 gives the whole variable domain KAGVTQTPRYLIKTRGQQVTLSCSPISGHRSVSWYQQTPGQGLQFLFEYFSETQRNKGNFPGRFSGRQFSNSRSEMNVSTLELGDSALYLCASSLGTGTETQYFGPGTRLLVL.

This chain's CDR3 is CASNLLAGGSYNEQFF. J is TRBJ2-1 and V is TRBV6-1; TCRdb reports TRBD2, a call that lacks DNA to check it against. Per the germline V gene, CDR1 is MNHNS and CDR2 is SASEGT. The CDR3 runs to 16 residues.

This chain connects TRBV2 to TRBJ2-2; TCRdb lists TRBD2, though no DNA is available to test this call. The germline CDR1 and CDR2 sequences are SNHLY and FYNNEI. The CDR3 runs 15 residues. The CDR3 is CASSEIEGDTGELFF. Full variable domain (remainder filled in from reference TRBV2 and TRBJ2-2): EPEVTQTPSHQVTQMGQEVILRCVPISNHLYFYWYRQILGQKVEFLVSFYNNEISEKSEIFDDQFSVERPDGSNFTLKIRSTKLEDSAMYFCASSEIEGDTGELFFGEGSRLTVL.

The V and J genes are TRBV5-1 and TRBJ2-3; TCRdb returns TRBD2, unconfirmable since there is no DNA. The CDR3 is 16 residues long. Looked up from germline, CDR1 is SGHRS and CDR2 is YFSETQ. This CDR3 is CASSSSSGRSTDTQYF.

The chain couples TRBV29-1 to TRBJ1-1; the D call of TRBD1 rests on TCRdb alone, since no DNA is present to check it. From germline, CDR1 is SQVTM and CDR2 ANQGSEA. The CDR3 totals 17 residues. CDR3: CSVEGRTGAIMNTEAFF.

The V and J genes are TRBV4-3 and TRBJ2-3; checking the TCRdb D call of TRBD2 is not possible without DNA. CDR3 length: 16 residues. The germline V gene encodes CDR1 LGHNA and CDR2 YSLEER. CDR3 sequence: CASSQYARGSTDTQYF.

This sequence joins TRBV6-1 and TRBJ2-1; the D gene TCRdb calls, TRBD1, cannot be checked with no DNA. This CDR3 region has 16 residues. CDR1 is MNHNS, CDR2 SASEGT, per germline. The CDR3 loop is CASGNRQGVSYNEQFF.

The CDR3: CASSVRLGQGREQYF. The rearrangement joins TRBV7-2 to TRBJ2-7; TCRdb indicates TRBD1, and absent DNA this call remains unverified. The CDR3 sequence is 15 residues long. Germline CDR1 is SGHTA and CDR2 is FQGNSA.

The chain employs TRBV20-1 and TRBJ1-1; TCRdb's D call, TRBD1, is unchecked because there is no DNA. Germline assignment: CDR1 DFQATT and CDR2 SNEGSKA (reference sequence). CDR3 length: 18 amino acids. Here the CDR3 reads CSATGGTGAHHMNTEAFF.

The chain uses TRBV15 and TRBJ2-5; TCRdb's D call, TRBD2, is unchecked because there is no DNA. CDR1 and CDR2 from the germline V gene are LNHNV and YYDKDF (reference sequence). The CDR3 extends over 15 amino acids. The chain's CDR3 is CATSTLAGGQETQYF.

The V and J genes are TRBV12-3 or TRBV12-4 and TRBJ2-7; as DNA is missing, the TRBD2 call by TCRdb cannot be tested. The CDR3 has 15 residues. The CDR3 here is CASSPRTSGIYEQYF.

The V gene is TRBV12-3 or TRBV12-4, the J gene TRBJ2-5; checking the TCRdb D call of TRBD2 is not possible without DNA. This CDR3 spans 15 amino acids. Here the CDR3 reads CASSSTSGEQETQYF.

This rearrangement joins TRBV5-4 to TRBJ2-1; with no DNA, the TCRdb D assignment of TRBD1 cannot be verified. Germline V lookup: CDR1 SGHNT, CDR2 YYREEE (reference sequence). CDR3 size: 15 residues. The CDR3 spells CASSPRGTAYNEQFF.

The chain employs TRBV12-3 or TRBV12-4 and TRBJ2-1; with no DNA, the TCRdb D assignment of TRBD1 cannot be verified. This CDR3 is built from 14 residues. CDR3 residues: CASRLTGGSGEQFF.

The gene calls are TRBV7-5 and TRBJ2-5; the TCRdb D gene call, TRBD2, has no DNA to confirm it. TRBV7-5 is a documented pseudogene. CDR3 size: 18 residues. CDR3 sequence: CISVPEDNSGLGQETQYF.

The chain couples TRBV6-2 or TRBV6-3 to TRBJ1-1; TCRdb returns TRBD1, unconfirmable since there is no DNA. The CDR3 sequence is 14 residues long. Germline V gene sequence: CDR1 MNHEY, CDR2 SVGEGT. The CDR3: CASRKGGQGTEAFF.

The genes are TRBV5-4 and TRBJ2-3; lacking DNA, the TRBD2 call made by TCRdb goes unchecked. Germline values: CDR1 SGHNT, CDR2 YYREEE (reference sequence). The CDR3 length is 16 residues. CDR3 in amino acids: CASSPRGGPSTDTQYF.

The chain carries TRBV11-2 and TRBJ1-1; absent DNA, TCRdb's TRBD1 call cannot be checked. This CDR3 has 13 amino acids. CDR1 and CDR2 from the germline V gene are SGHAT and FQNNGV. This CDR3 reads CASSTGGNTEAFF. Using reference TRBV11-2 and TRBJ1-1 for the parts outside the CDR3, the full variable domain is EAGVAQSPRYKIIEKRQSVAFWCNPISGHATLYWYQQILGQGPKLLIQFQNNGVVDDSQLPKDRFSAERLKGVDSTLKIQPAKLEDSAVYLCASSTGGNTEAFFGQGTRLTVV.

This sequence joins TRBV7-9 and TRBJ1-2; TCRdb calls TRBD1, which cannot be checked without DNA. This CDR3 comprises 14 residues. CDR1 and CDR2 (germline): SEHNR, FQNEAQ (reference sequence). CDR3 sequence: CASSLPQGGDGYTF. Supplemented by reference TRBV7-9 and TRBJ1-2, the full variable domain reads DTGVSQNPRHKITKRGQNVTFRCDPISEHNRLYWYRQTLGQGPEFLTYFQNEAQLEKSRLLSDRFSAERPKGSFSTLEIQRTEQGDSAMYLCASSLPQGGDGYTFGSGTRLTVV.

This chain links TRBV20-1 with TRBJ1-6. Germline CDR1 is DFQATT and CDR2 is SNEGSKA (reference sequence). The CDR3 has 12 amino acids. CDR3 loop: CSAAAGTSPLHF.

The chain carries TRBV19 and TRBJ2-1; the D call from TCRdb, TRBD2, cannot be confirmed without DNA. Germline V gene lookup returns CDR1 LNHDA and CDR2 SQIVND (reference sequence). The length of the CDR3 is 15 residues. This CDR3 is CASMGGVGAYNEQFF.

The CDR3 here is CASSYQGRTGELFF. The chain carries TRBV7-2 and TRBJ2-2; without DNA, the TCRdb call of TRBD2 cannot be checked. Looked up from germline, CDR1 is SGHTA and CDR2 is FQGNSA. The CDR3 runs to 14 residues.

The rearrangement joins TRBV30 to TRBJ2-1; TCRdb's assignment of TRBD2 cannot be checked, as there is no DNA. This CDR3 is built from 13 residues. CDR1 GTSNPN and CDR2 SVGIG come from the germline V gene (reference sequence). This chain's CDR3 is CAWNSGHYNEQFF. The variable domain in full, completed from reference TRBV30 and TRBJ2-1, reads SQTIHQWPATLVQPVGSPLSLECTVEGTSNPNLYWYRQAAGRGLQLLFYSVGIGQISSEVPQNLSASRPQDRQFILSSKKLLLSDSGFYLCAWNSGHYNEQFFGPGTRLTVL.

The V gene is TRBV5-4, the J gene TRBJ2-1; checking the TCRdb D call of TRBD1 is not possible without DNA. The germline gives CDR1 SGHNT, CDR2 YYREEE (reference sequence). The CDR3 contains 15 residues. The CDR3 region is CASSFRTGSYNEQFF.